This T cell receptor beta chain was sequenced for a study of CD8 T cells in ankylosing spondylitis. This clonotype was picked up a small number of times. Its antigen is currently unknown. In TCRdb, the 5' RACE reads were re-called with MiXCR into one record per CDR3 protein. The sample includes about 44,000 distinct CDR3 sequences, about 11% of them seen just once. The study's findings and limits: There was a TCR beta motif, made of several highly homologous variants, that appeared characteristic of ankylosing spondylitis blood.

The CDR3 runs 14 residues. Trimming removed 3 bases from V and 6 bases from J, with 12 bases in between. This chain connects TRBV12-3 or TRBV12-4 to TRBJ1-5; TRBD1 is a possible D gene (6 bases). This TCR was sampled from a male donor with ankylosing spondylitis or in good health (not recorded which). The specimen sequenced was blood, either unsorted or a sorted T cell fraction (not recorded which). For the CDR3, the DNA is TGTGCCAGCAGTTTTTCAGGGGAAGCTCAGCCCCAGCATTTT. It yields the protein CASSFSGEAQPQHF.